One T cell receptor beta chain is described in this entry. When the RNA was reverse transcribed, random hexamers were used with an input of about 0.5 to 1 ug. Multiplex immunoSEQ PCR targeted 54 Vbeta and 13 Jbeta TCR beta segments. One entry per CDR3 protein results from TCRdb running MiXCR on the immunoSEQ multiplex PCR reads. The profile shows around 150,000 distinct CDR3 sequences, over 85% of them singletons. After removal of 5 bases from V and 5 bases from J, the junction contained 11 bases not matched to a gene. The CDR3 consists of 15 residues. Per germline, CDR1 SGHTA and CDR2 FQGNSA. Sequencing of TCR beta was performed on blood CD8+ T cells and on blood CD4+ T cells. Negative isolation yielded CD8+ and CD4+ T cells; FACS enriched TEMRA cells. This entry is derived from a study of CD8 T cells in Susac syndrome.

The chain has TRBV7-2 and TRBJ1-2, with 7 positions matching TRBD1. The source of this sequence is a human donor in good health. The sample comprised CD8+ T cells from PBMCs. The CDR3 reads CASSDWTGNRYGYTF. The CDR3 nucleotides read TGTGCCAGCAGCGATTGGACAGGAAATCGGTATGGCTACACCTTC. Together with reference TRBV7-2 and TRBJ1-2, the CDR3 gives the full variable domain: GAGVSQSPSNKVTEKGKDVELRCDPISGHTALYWYRQSLGQGLEFLIYFQGNSAPDKSGLPSDRFSAERTGGSVSTLTIQRTQQEDSAVYLCASSDWTGNRYGYTFGSGTRLTVV.